One and the same sample provided the 2 T cell receptor beta chains below, sequenced in a study of T cell changes during pregnancy in multiple sclerosis. TCRdb's copy holds only in-frame clones and misses some; the assay was immunoSEQ multiplex PCR. Among some 20,000 clones, about 88% were seen once, and the ten largest hold 1.3%. The starting material was CD4+ T cells from peripheral blood mononuclear cells, obtained in the first trimester of pregnancy. The receptors here all came from a female donor in good health, enrolled as a control in a pregnancy study.

The genes are TRBV27 and TRBJ1-2; 9 nucleotides match TRBD1. Germline loops: CDR1 MNHEY, CDR2 SMNVEV (reference sequence). This CDR3 contains 16 residues. After removal of 6 bases from V and 2 bases from J, the junction contained 10 bases not matched to a gene. CDR3 sequence (DNA): TGTGCCAGCAGGGACCTCCCGGGACAGGGAAACTATGGCTACACCTTC. Encoded protein: CASRDLPGQGNYGYTF.

V is TRBV7-9 and J is TRBJ1-4, with D perhaps TRBD1 (6 bases). The CDR3 contains 14 residues. Germline V lookup: CDR1 SEHNR, CDR2 FQNEAQ (reference sequence). Trimming took off 4 bases at V and 8 bases at J, with 14 bases between the two ends. The CDR3 region is CASSSGGAGEKLFF. CDR3 nucleotide sequence: TGTGCCAGCAGCTCCGGGGGGGCTGGGGAAAAACTGTTTTTT.